A single sample gave rise to the 10 T cell receptor beta chains below, sequenced in a study of T cells expressing NK-cell markers. TCRdb reanalyzed the 5' RACE reads, giving one entry per CDR3 protein sequence and no DNA. This repertoire includes about 20,000 distinct CDR3 sequences. Sequencing was done on a sample of blood T cells: a sorted CD56 or NKG2C T cell subset, CD4+ or CD8+ T cells, or bulk PBMC T cells (not recorded which). All receptors come from a man aged 18 to 69 in good health.

V gene TRBV20-1 combines with J gene TRBJ1-5; TCRdb proposes TRBD1, but this gene call is untestable without DNA. The CDR3 length is 15 residues. Per germline, CDR1 DFQATT and CDR2 SNEGSKA (reference sequence). The CDR3 region is CSARGGQGDNQPQHF.

The CDR3 is CASSRGGVYNEQFF. The chain employs TRBV7-2 and TRBJ2-1; TCRdb calls TRBD2, which cannot be checked without DNA. CDR1 is SGHTA, CDR2 FQGNSA, per germline. CDR3 length: 14 amino acids.

This chain connects TRBV20-1 to TRBJ2-1; lacking DNA, the TRBD1 call made by TCRdb goes unchecked. The germline V gene has CDR1 DFQATT and CDR2 SNEGSKA (reference sequence). The CDR3 extends over 18 amino acids. CDR3 amino acids: CSARTRAGGTTSYNEQFF.

The CDR3 reads CASSETSGGAKNTGELFF. The chain employs TRBV6-2 or TRBV6-3 and TRBJ2-2; there is no DNA to check the TCRdb D call of TRBD2. The CDR3 length is 18 residues. CDR1 is MNHEY, CDR2 SVGEGT, per germline.

The chain uses TRBV5-1 and TRBJ2-5; TCRdb's D call, TRBD1, is unchecked because there is no DNA. Germline assignment: CDR1 SGHRS and CDR2 YFSETQ. The CDR3 length is 15 residues. This CDR3 is CASSFSRAPGETQYF. Drawing the rest from reference TRBV5-1 and TRBJ2-5, the complete variable domain is KAGVTQTPRYLIKTRGQQVTLSCSPISGHRSVSWYQQTPGQGLQFLFEYFSETQRNKGNFPGRFSGRQFSNSRSEMNVSTLELGDSALYLCASSFSRAPGETQYFGPGTRLLVL.

The chain combines TRBV5-1 with TRBJ2-6; the TCRdb call, TRBD1, lacks DNA for checking. CDR3 length equals 19 residues. Germline lookup yields CDR1 SGHRS and CDR2 YFSETQ. The CDR3 sequence: CASSFWGPGQPSGANVLTF.

The chain employs TRBV4-2 and TRBJ2-3; TCRdb indicates TRBD1, and absent DNA this call remains unverified. The CDR3 runs 13 residues. Germline lookup yields CDR1 LGHNA and CDR2 YNFKEQ. CDR3 in amino acids: CASSHPGGDTQYF.

The chain joins TRBV6-2 or TRBV6-3 to TRBJ1-2. Germline V gene sequence: CDR1 MNHEY, CDR2 SVGEGT. The CDR3 is made up of 13 amino acids. This CDR3 is CASSTSEVLGYTF.

V gene TRBV11-2 combines with J gene TRBJ2-3; the D call of TRBD1 rests on TCRdb alone, since no DNA is present to check it. The CDR3 is 14 amino acids. Germline lookup yields CDR1 SGHAT and CDR2 FQNNGV. CDR3: CASSPIATGDTQYF. Based on the CDR3 plus reference TRBV11-2 and TRBJ2-3, the full variable domain is EAGVAQSPRYKIIEKRQSVAFWCNPISGHATLYWYQQILGQGPKLLIQFQNNGVVDDSQLPKDRFSAERLKGVDSTLKIQPAKLEDSAVYLCASSPIATGDTQYFGPGTRLTVL.

The V and J genes are TRBV29-1 and TRBJ2-1; TCRdb reports TRBD1, a call that lacks DNA to check it against. CDR1 is SQVTM, CDR2 ANQGSEA, per germline. There are 15 residues in the CDR3. The CDR3: CSVLGGTGRVTEQFF.